Listed below are T cell receptor beta chains from one sample, sequenced in a study of CXCR3-negative and CXCR3-positive naive CD8 T cells. TCRdb re-called the 5' RACE reads; one entry per CDR3 protein, DNA not given. The sample includes about 130,000 distinct CDR3 sequences. Material for sequencing was naive CXCR3- CD8+ T cells from blood. All receptors come from a human donor in good health. Some clones in this sample may be carry-over from other donors' samples. CDR3s include the opening cysteine and the closing phenylalanine or tryptophan.

j_call v_call cdr3_aa
TRBJ2-3 TRBV28 CASRAWARSTDTQYF
TRBJ2-3 TRBV10-3 CAVRLARDTQYF
TRBJ1-6 TRBV6-5 CASSGIRGPSSIPGSPLHF
TRBJ1-1 TRBV5-1 CASSYGTLPDEAFF
TRBJ1-2 TRBV5-1 CASSLSGVSYGYTF
TRBJ2-5 TRBV15 CATSRVGAGGETQYF
TRBJ2-1 TRBV11-2 CACRDTDYNEQFF
TRBJ1-1 TRBV11-2 CASSFGGTIEAFF
TRBJ2-1 TRBV7-6 CASSPNIPTELARPRSYNEQFF
TRBJ2-1 TRBV20-1 CSARVTALGNEQFF
TRBJ2-5 TRBV7-8 CASSLAGEAETQYF
TRBJ2-7 TRBV29-1 CSVGPDGPAYEQYF
TRBJ1-3 TRBV12-3/TRBV12-4 CASSLEGRPISGNTIYF
TRBJ1-4 TRBV28 CASSSDRVSTNEKLFF
TRBJ2-1 TRBV5-1 CASSLEAGGVNEQFF
TRBJ2-5 TRBV11-2 CASSIEGRWEETQYF
TRBJ1-5 TRBV11-2 CASSLGGPGRWQPQHF
TRBJ2-5 TRBV7-8 CASSLSSNQETQYF
TRBJ1-5 TRBV29-1 CSVQAQGTQHF
TRBJ1-5 TRBV29-1 CSVGAGNYNQPQHF
TRBJ2-7 TRBV29-1 CSVTSNWRYEQYF
TRBJ2-1 TRBV11-2 CASSLVDVEQFF
TRBJ2-1 TRBV5-1 CASRPTGYNEQFF
TRBJ2-1 TRBV28 CASSLPQGQGGNEQFF
TRBJ2-7 TRBV12-3/TRBV12-4 CASSFSGGSEQYF
TRBJ2-7 TRBV20-1 CSASLAGLHEQYF
TRBJ1-2 TRBV7-3 CASSSQGGLESYTF
TRBJ2-4 TRBV27 CASSFSGSKNIQYF
TRBJ1-2 TRBV7-9 CASSYEDRTNYGYTF
TRBJ2-1 TRBV19 CASSPYGGSSDEQFF
TRBJ2-7 TRBV5-1 CASSLVRAHEQYF
TRBJ2-1 TRBV6-2/TRBV6-3 CASSYLAGGYNEQFF
TRBJ2-7 TRBV7-6 CASSLVTGDYEQYF
TRBJ2-1 TRBV4-3 CASSRGVDRESYNEQFF
TRBJ2-4 TRBV27 CASSPASRDLGEQYF
TRBJ2-4 TRBV11-2 CASSLGRPDPFF